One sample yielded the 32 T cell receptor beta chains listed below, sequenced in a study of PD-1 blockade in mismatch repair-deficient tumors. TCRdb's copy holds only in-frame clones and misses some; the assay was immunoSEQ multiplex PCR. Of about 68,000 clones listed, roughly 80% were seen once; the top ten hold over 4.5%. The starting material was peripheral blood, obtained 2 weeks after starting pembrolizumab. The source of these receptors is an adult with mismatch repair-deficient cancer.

CDR3 sequence reads: CASTLETSSGNEQFF. The CDR3 DNA reads as TGTGCCAGCACGCTTGAAACGTCTAGCGGCAATGAGCAGTTCTTC. V gene TRBV2 combines with J gene TRBJ2-1; 7 nucleotides match TRBD2. CDR3 length: 15 residues. Germline V gene lookup returns CDR1 SNHLY and CDR2 FYNNEI. V lost 7 bases, J lost 6 bases, and 12 bases stayed unmatched.

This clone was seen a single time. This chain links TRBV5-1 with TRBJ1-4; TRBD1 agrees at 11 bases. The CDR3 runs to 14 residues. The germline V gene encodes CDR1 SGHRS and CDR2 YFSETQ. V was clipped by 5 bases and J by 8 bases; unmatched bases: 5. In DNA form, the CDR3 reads TGCGCCAGCAGGGGACAGGGGGAAAGGGAAAAACTGTTTTTT. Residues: CASRGQGEREKLFF.

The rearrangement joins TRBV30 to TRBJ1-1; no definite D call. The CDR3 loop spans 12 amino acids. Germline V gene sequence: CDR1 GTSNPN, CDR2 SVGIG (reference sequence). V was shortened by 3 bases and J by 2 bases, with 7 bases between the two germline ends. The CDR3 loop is CAWSQSNTEAFF. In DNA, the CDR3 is TGTGCCTGGAGCCAGTCAAACACTGAAGCTTTCTTT.

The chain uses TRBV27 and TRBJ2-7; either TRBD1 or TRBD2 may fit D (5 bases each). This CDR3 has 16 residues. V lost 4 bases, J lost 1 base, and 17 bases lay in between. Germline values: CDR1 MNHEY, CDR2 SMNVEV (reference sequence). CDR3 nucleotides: TGTGCCAGCAGTTCCACCGGGACGCAACGATCCTACGAGCAGTACTTC. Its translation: CASSSTGTQRSYEQYF.

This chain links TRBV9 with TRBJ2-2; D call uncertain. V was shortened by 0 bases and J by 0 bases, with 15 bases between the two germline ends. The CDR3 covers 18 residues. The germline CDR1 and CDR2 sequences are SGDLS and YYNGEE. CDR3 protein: CASSVGLGRQANTGELFF. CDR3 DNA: TGTGCCAGCAGCGTAGGCTTAGGACGCCAAGCGAACACCGGGGAGCTGTTTTTT.

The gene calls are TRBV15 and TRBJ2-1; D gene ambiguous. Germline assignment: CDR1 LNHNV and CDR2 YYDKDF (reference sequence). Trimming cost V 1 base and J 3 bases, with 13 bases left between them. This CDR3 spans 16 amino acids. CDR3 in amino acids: CATSRALELLYNEQFF. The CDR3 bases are TGTGCCACCAGCAGAGCTCTGGAACTACTCTACAATGAGCAGTTCTTC.

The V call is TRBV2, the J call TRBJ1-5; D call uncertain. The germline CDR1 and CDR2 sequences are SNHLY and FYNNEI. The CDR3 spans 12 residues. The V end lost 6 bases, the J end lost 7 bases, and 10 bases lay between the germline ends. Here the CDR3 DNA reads TGTGCCAGCAGCGCGGAACTCCAGCCCCAGCATTTT. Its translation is CASSAELQPQHF.

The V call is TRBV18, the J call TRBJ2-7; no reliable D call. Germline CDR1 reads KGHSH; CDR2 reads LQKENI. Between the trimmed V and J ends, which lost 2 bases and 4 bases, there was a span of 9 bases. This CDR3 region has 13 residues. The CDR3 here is CASSPISEYEQYF. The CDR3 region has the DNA TGTGCCAGCTCACCAATCTCTGAATACGAGCAGTACTTC.

CDR3 bases: TGTGCCATCAGTGGAGACAGTTTTGGCTACACCTTC. This sequence encodes CAISGDSFGYTF. The V and J genes are TRBV10-3 and TRBJ1-2; perhaps TRBD1 as D (5 bases). The germline V gene has CDR1 ENHRY and CDR2 SYGVKD. This CDR3 is 12 amino acids long. V dropped 4 bases and J dropped 7 bases, with 10 bases sitting between them.

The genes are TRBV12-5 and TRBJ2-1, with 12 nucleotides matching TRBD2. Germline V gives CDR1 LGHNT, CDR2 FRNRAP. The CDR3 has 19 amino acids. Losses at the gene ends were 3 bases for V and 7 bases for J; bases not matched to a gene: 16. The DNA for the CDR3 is TGTGCTAGTGGTTTCTCCCCTCCCCCTGGACTAGCGGGGTTTAATGAGCAGTTCTTC. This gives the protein CASGFSPPPGLAGFNEQFF.

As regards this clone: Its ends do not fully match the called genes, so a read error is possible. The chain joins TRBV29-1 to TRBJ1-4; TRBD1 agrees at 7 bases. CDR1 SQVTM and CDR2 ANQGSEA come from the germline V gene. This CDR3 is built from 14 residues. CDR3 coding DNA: TGCAACGTTGAGGGACAGCCGTTCGGGGAAAAACTGTTTTTT. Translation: CNVEGQPFGEKLFF.

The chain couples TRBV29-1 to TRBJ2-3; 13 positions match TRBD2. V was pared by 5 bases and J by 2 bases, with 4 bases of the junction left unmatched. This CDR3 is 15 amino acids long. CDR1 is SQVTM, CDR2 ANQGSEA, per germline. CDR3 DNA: TGCAGCGTTCTCGGACTAGCGGGAGACACAGATACGCAGTATTTT. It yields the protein CSVLGLAGDTDTQYF.

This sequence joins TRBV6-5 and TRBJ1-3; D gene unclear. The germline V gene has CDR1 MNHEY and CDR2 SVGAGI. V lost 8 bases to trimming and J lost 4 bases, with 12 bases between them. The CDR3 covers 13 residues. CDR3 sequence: CASLPKAGNTIYF. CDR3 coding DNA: TGTGCCAGCCTACCAAAAGCCGGAAACACCATATATTTT.

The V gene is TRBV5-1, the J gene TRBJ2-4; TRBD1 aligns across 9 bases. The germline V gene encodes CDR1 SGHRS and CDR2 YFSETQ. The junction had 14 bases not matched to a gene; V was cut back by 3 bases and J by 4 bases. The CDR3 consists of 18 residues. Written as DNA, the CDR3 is TGCGCCAGCAGCTATAATCGCCCGACCGGGACAGGGAAAAACATTCAGTACTTC. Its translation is CASSYNRPTGTGKNIQYF.

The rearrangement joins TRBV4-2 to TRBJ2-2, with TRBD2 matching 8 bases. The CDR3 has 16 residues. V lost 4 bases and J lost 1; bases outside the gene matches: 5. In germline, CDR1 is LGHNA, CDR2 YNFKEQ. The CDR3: CASSLPSGGNTGELFF. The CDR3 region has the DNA TGTGCCAGCAGCCTACCGAGCGGGGGGAACACCGGGGAGCTGTTTTTT.

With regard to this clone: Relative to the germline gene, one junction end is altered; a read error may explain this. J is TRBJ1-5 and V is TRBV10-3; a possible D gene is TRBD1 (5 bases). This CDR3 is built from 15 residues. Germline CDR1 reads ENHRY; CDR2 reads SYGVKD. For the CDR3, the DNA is TGTGCCATCAGCGAGTCCCAGGGTAGCAATCAGCCCCAGCATTTT. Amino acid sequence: CAISESQGSNQPQHF.

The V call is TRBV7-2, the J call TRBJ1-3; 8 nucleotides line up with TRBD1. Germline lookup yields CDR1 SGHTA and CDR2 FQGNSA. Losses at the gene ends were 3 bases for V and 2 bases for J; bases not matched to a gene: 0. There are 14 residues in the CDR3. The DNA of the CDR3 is TGTGCCAGCAGCTTGGACAGGGCTGGAAACACCATATATTTT. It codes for CASSLDRAGNTIYF. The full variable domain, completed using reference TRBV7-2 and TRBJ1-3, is GAGVSQSPSNKVTEKGKDVELRCDPISGHTALYWYRQSLGQGLEFLIYFQGNSAPDKSGLPSDRFSAERTGGSVSTLTIQRTQQEDSAVYLCASSLDRAGNTIYFGEGSWLTVV.

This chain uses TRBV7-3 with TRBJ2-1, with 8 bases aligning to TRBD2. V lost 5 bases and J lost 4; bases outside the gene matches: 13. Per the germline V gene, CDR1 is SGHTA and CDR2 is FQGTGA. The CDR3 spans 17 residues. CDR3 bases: TGTGCCAGCAGCGACCGGGGCGGGAGGAACTCTTACAATGAGCAGTTCTTC. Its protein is CASSDRGGRNSYNEQFF.

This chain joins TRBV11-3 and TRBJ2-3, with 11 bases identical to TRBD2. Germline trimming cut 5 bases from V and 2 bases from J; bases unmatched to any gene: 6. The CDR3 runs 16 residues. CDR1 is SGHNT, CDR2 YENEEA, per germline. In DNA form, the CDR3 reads TGTGCCAGCAGCCAGGGACTAGCGGAGGCCACAGATACGCAGTATTTT. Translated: CASSQGLAEATDTQYF.

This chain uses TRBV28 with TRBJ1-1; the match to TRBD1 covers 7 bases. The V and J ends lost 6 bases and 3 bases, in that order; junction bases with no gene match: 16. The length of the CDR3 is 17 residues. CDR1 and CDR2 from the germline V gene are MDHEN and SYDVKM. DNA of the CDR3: TGTGCCAGCAGAAGAGTACAGGGGTTTGAGGTCGACACTGAAGCTTTCTTT. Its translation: CASRRVQGFEVDTEAFF.

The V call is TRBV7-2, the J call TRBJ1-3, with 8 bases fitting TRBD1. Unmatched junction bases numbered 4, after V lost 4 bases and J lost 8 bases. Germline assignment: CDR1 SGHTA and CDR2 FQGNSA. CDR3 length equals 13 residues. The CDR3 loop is CASSSGQADTIYF. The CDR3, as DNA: TGTGCCAGCAGCTCGGGACAGGCTGACACCATATATTTT.

The CDR3 loop is CAISSDSSRDTIYF. DNA of the CDR3: TGTGCCATCTCCTCGGACAGCTCCCGGGATACCATATATTTT. The genes are TRBV6-1 and TRBJ1-3, with D maybe TRBD1 (6 bases). Germline V gene sequence: CDR1 MNHNS, CDR2 SASEGT. Trimming cost V 10 bases and J 10 bases, with 23 bases left between them. The CDR3 sequence is 14 residues long.

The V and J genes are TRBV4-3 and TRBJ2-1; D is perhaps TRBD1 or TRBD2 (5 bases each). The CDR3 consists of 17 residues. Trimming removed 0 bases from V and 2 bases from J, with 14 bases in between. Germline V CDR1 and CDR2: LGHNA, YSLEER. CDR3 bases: TGCGCCAGCAGCCAAGACGACACCGGGACCCCCTACAATGAGCAGTTCTTC. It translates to CASSQDDTGTPYNEQFF.

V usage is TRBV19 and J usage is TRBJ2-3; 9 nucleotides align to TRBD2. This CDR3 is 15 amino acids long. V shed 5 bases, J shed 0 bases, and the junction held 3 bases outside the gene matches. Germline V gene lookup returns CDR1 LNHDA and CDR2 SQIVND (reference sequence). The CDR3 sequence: CASSALAGSTDTQYF. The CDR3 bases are TGTGCCAGTAGTGCGCTAGCGGGGAGCACAGATACGCAGTATTTT.

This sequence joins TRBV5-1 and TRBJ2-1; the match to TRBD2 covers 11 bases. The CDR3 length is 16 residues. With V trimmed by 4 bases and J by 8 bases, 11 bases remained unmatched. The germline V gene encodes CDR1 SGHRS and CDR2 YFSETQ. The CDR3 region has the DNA TGCGCCAGCAGCCGGGGGATACTAGCGGGAGAAGATGAGCAGTTCTTC. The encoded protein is CASSRGILAGEDEQFF. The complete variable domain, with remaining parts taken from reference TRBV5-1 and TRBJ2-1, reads KAGVTQTPRYLIKTRGQQVTLSCSPISGHRSVSWYQQTPGQGLQFLFEYFSETQRNKGNFPGRFSGRQFSNSRSEMNVSTLELGDSALYLCASSRGILAGEDEQFFGPGTRLTVL.

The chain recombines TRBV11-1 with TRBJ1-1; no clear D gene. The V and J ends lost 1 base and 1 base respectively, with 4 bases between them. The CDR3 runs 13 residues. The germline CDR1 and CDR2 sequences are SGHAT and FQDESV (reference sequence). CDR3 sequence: CASSLGRNTEAFF. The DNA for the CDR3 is TGTGCCAGCAGCTTAGGACGGAACACTGAAGCTTTCTTT.

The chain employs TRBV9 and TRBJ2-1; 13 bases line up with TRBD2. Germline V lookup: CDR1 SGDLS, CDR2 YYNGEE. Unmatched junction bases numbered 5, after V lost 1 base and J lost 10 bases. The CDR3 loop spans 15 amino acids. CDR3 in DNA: TGTGCCAGCAGCGTACCGGGACTAGCGGGAAAGGAGCAGTTCTTC. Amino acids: CASSVPGLAGKEQFF. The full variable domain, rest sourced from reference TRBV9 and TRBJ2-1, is DSGVTQTPKHLITATGQRVTLRCSPRSGDLSVYWYQQSLDQGLQFLIQYYNGEERAKGNILERFSAQQFPDLHSELNLSSLELGDSALYFCASSVPGLAGKEQFFGPGTRLTVL.

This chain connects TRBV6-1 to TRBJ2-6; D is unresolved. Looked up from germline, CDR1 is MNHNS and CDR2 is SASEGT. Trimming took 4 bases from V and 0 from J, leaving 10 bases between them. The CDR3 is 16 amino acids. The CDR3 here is CASSATHGSGANVLTF. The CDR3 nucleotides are TGTGCCAGCAGTGCGACCCACGGCTCTGGGGCCAACGTCCTGACTTTC.

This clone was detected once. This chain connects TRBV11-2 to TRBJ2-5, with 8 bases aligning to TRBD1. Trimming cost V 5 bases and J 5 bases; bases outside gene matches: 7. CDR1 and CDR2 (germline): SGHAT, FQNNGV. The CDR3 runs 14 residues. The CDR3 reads CASSQDRDGETQYF. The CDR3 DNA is TGTGCCAGCAGCCAGGACAGGGATGGGGAGACCCAGTACTTC.

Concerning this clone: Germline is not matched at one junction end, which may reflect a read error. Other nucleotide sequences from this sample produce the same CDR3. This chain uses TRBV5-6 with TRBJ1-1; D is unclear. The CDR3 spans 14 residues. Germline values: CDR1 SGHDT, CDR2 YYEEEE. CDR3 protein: CASSLLGPNTEAFF. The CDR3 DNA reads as TGTGCCAGTAGCTTGTTGGGCCCAAACACTGAAGCTTTCTTT.

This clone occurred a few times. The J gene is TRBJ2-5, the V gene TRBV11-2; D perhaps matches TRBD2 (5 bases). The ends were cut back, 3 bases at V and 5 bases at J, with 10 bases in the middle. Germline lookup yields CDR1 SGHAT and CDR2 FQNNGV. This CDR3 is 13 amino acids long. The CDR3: CASSFRGAETQYF. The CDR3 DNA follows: TGTGCCAGCAGCTTTCGGGGTGCGGAGACCCAGTACTTC.

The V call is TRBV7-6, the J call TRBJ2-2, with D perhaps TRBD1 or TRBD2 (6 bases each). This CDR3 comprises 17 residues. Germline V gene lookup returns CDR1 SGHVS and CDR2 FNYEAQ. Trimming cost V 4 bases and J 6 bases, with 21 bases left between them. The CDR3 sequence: CASSYPPGGGSAGELFF. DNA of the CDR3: TGTGCCAGCAGCTACCCACCTGGAGGGGGAAGTGCCGGGGAGCTGTTTTTT. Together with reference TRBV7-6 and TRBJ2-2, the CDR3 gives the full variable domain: GAGVSQSPRYKVTKRGQDVALRCDPISGHVSLYWYRQALGQGPEFLTYFNYEAQQDKSGLPNDRFSAERPEGSISTLTIQRTEQRDSAMYRCASSYPPGGGSAGELFFGEGSRLTVL.